The 28 T cell receptor beta chains below all came from one sample that was sequenced in a study of vaccination and CD4 T cells after COVID-19. Sequenced with the Oncomine TCR Beta short-read assay was DNA taken from cultured CD4+ T cells. TCRdb reprocessed the PCR reads with MiXCR, giving one entry per CDR3 protein. The sample has about 20,000 distinct CDR3 sequences; 67% are singletons. Treatment: roughly 11-day PBMC culture with coronavirus spike peptide pools or control peptides (ViraFEST assay). Their target antigens are unknown. The sequenced sample consisted of CD4+ T cells from blood, cultured in vitro. The receptors derive from a human donor who had recovered from COVID-19.

The J gene is TRBJ1-5, the V gene TRBV19, with D uncertain. Germline CDR1 reads LNHDA; CDR2 reads SQIVND (reference sequence). V was shortened by 8 bases and J by 4 bases, with 21 bases between the two germline ends. CDR3 length equals 16 residues. CDR3: CASDTVAAFSNQPQHF. In DNA form, the CDR3 reads TGTGCCAGTGACACCGTTGCCGCCTTTAGTAATCAGCCCCAGCATTTT.

The chain couples TRBV30 to TRBJ1-5; D remains unclear. Germline V gives CDR1 GTSNPN, CDR2 SVGIG (reference sequence). The ends were cut back, 3 bases at V and 1 base at J, with 10 bases in the middle. This CDR3 spans 14 amino acids. CDR3 residues: CAWSRTVSNQPQHF. CDR3 bases: TGTGCCTGGAGCCGGACGGTAAGCAATCAGCCCCAGCATTTT.

The genes are TRBV7-3 and TRBJ1-1; D not certain. The V end was cut by 4 bases, the J end by 4 bases, with 13 bases between. This CDR3 has 14 amino acids. Germline V gene lookup returns CDR1 SGHTA and CDR2 FQGTGA. In DNA, the CDR3 is TGTGCCAGCAGCTCTACACGGAGCGGCACTGAAGCTTTCTTT. This encodes CASSSTRSGTEAFF.

This clonotype was seen a few times. This chain's CDR3 is CSASPDDRGVKETQYF. The CDR3 DNA reads as TGCAGTGCTTCACCTGATGACAGGGGGGTAAAAGAGACCCAGTACTTC. The V and J genes are TRBV20-1 and TRBJ2-5; the match to TRBD1 covers 9 bases. V dropped 5 bases and J dropped 3; count of bases not matched to a gene: 13. CDR1 is DFQATT and CDR2 is SNEGSKA in the germline V gene (reference sequence). CDR3 length: 16 amino acids.

This clonotype was recorded once. This rearrangement joins TRBV20-1 to TRBJ2-7; no reliable D call. The CDR3 sequence is 12 residues long. V shed 3 bases and J shed 3 bases, with 9 bases lying between them. Germline CDR1 and CDR2: DFQATT and SNEGSKA (reference sequence). CDR3 DNA sequence: TGCAGTGCTAGCCATTCTAACTACGAGCAGTACTTC. This codes for CSASHSNYEQYF.

This clonotype was seen more than once but under ten times. The gene calls are TRBV7-9 and TRBJ1-1; TRBD1 matches 7 bases. V shed 6 bases and J 5 bases; nucleotides not matched to a gene: 18. Germline assignment: CDR1 SEHNR and CDR2 FQNEAQ (reference sequence). CDR3 length equals 17 residues. The CDR3 nucleotides are TGTGCCAGCAGACCGGGGTGGACAGGACCCTTTGAAACTGAAGCTTTCTTT. The encoded protein is CASRPGWTGPFETEAFF.

The J gene is TRBJ1-5, the V gene TRBV7-2; D is uncertain. Trimming shortened V by 3 bases and J by 4 bases, and 4 bases separated the two germline ends. The CDR3 is made up of 12 amino acids. CDR1 and CDR2 (germline): SGHTA, FQGNSA. CDR3 sequence (DNA): TGTGCCAGCAGCTTTCAAAATCAGCCCCAGCATTTT. It encodes CASSFQNQPQHF.

The chain couples TRBV28 to TRBJ1-2; TRBD1 matches 8 bases. The CDR3 is 14 amino acids. Germline CDR1 MDHEN, CDR2 SYDVKM. Trimming removed 5 bases from V and 3 bases from J; junction bases left unmatched: 5. CDR3 nucleotide sequence: TGTGCCAGCAGTATTTCACAGGGGGACTATGGCTACACCTTC. This encodes CASSISQGDYGYTF.

The genes are TRBV6-1 and TRBJ1-2; D possibly corresponds to TRBD1 (5 bases). Per germline, CDR1 MNHNS and CDR2 SASEGT. The CDR3 runs to 11 residues. V was clipped by 8 bases and J by 2 bases, with 6 bases between them. The CDR3 region is CASGGNYGYTF. DNA of the CDR3: TGTGCCAGCGGGGGGAACTATGGCTACACCTTC.

The V call is TRBV20-1, the J call TRBJ2-5; tentatively, D is TRBD1 (7 bases). Germline CDR1 is DFQATT and CDR2 is SNEGSKA (reference sequence). This CDR3 is 14 amino acids long. V was trimmed by 5 bases and J by 2 bases, leaving 15 bases between them. In DNA, the CDR3 is TGCAGTGCTGTTGCCCAGGGGGGACAAGAGACCCAGTACTTC. Translated, it gives CSAVAQGGQETQYF.

This clonotype was counted a single time. The V call is TRBV18, the J call TRBJ1-1; tentative D call: TRBD1 (6 bases). Germline V gene lookup returns CDR1 KGHSH and CDR2 LQKENI. The CDR3 runs to 16 residues. V dropped 0 bases and J dropped 5 bases, with 16 bases sitting between them. The CDR3 reads CASSPPDRFKGTEAFF. CDR3 nucleotides: TGTGCCAGCTCACCACCGGACAGATTTAAAGGAACTGAAGCTTTCTTT.

The rearrangement uses TRBV30 and TRBJ2-5; D might be TRBD2 (5 bases). The CDR3 length is 12 residues. The V end was cut by 0 bases, the J end by 4 bases, with 6 bases between. Germline V gives CDR1 GTSNPN, CDR2 SVGIG (reference sequence). CDR3 DNA: TGTGCCTGGAGTGTCGCGGGAGAGACCCAGTACTTC. Translation gives CAWSVAGETQYF. The variable domain in full, completed from reference TRBV30 and TRBJ2-5, reads SQTIHQWPATLVQPVGSPLSLECTVEGTSNPNLYWYRQAAGRGLQLLFYSVGIGQISSEVPQNLSASRPQDRQFILSSKKLLLSDSGFYLCAWSVAGETQYFGPGTRLLVL.

This clonotype was recorded a few times. V gene TRBV20-1 combines with J gene TRBJ1-1; 7 bases agree with TRBD1. The CDR3 runs 16 residues. V was clipped by 4 bases and J by 0 bases; unmatched bases: 11. Looked up from germline, CDR1 is DFQATT and CDR2 is SNEGSKA (reference sequence). The CDR3 bases are TGCAGTGCTAACCCCCGACAGGGACGGCTGAACACTGAAGCTTTCTTT. Translated: CSANPRQGRLNTEAFF.

The chain carries TRBV7-2 and TRBJ2-7, with 7 bases identical to TRBD1. The V segment lost 5 bases and the J segment 4 bases; nucleotides outside the gene matches: 17. There are 17 residues in the CDR3. Germline loops: CDR1 SGHTA, CDR2 FQGNSA. The CDR3 loop is CASSAPGQKDLRYEQYF. The CDR3 DNA is TGTGCCAGCAGCGCCCCGGGACAGAAAGACCTCAGATACGAGCAGTACTTC.

The rearrangement joins TRBV20-1 to TRBJ1-1; D remains unclear. The V gene lost 4 bases and the J gene lost 1 base, with 13 bases spanning the gap. CDR1 is DFQATT and CDR2 is SNEGSKA in the germline V gene (reference sequence). The CDR3 covers 14 residues. The DNA of the CDR3 is TGCAGTGCTATCGTTCAGCCATCGAACACTGAAGCTTTCTTT. Amino acid sequence: CSAIVQPSNTEAFF.

The chain links TRBV20-1 to TRBJ2-7; tentatively, D is TRBD1 (6 bases). The V gene's germline CDR1 is DFQATT and CDR2 SNEGSKA (reference sequence). CDR3 size: 13 residues. V shed 6 bases and J shed 4 bases, with 16 bases lying between them. The CDR3 protein is CSAPRNRAYEQYF. As DNA, the CDR3 is TGCAGTGCCCCAAGGAACAGGGCGTACGAGCAGTACTTC.

This clonotype was observed a few times. The V gene is TRBV24-1, the J gene TRBJ2-3, with 7 bases fitting TRBD1. The V gene's germline CDR1 is KGHDR and CDR2 SFDVKD. The CDR3 is 16 residues long. Trimming took 3 bases from V and 1 from J; bases not matched to a gene: 6. The DNA of the CDR3 is TGTGCCACCAGTGATCGCGACAGGGCAGGCACAGATACGCAGTATTTT. Translated, it gives CATSDRDRAGTDTQYF.

This clonotype is a singleton in its sample. The chain employs TRBV18 and TRBJ1-3; no firm D call. This CDR3 comprises 15 residues. Germline loops: CDR1 KGHSH, CDR2 LQKENI. V shed 6 bases and J shed 0 bases, with 12 bases lying between them. The CDR3 reads CASSLTTNSGNTIYF. Here the CDR3 DNA reads TGTGCCAGCTCCCTCACAACGAACTCTGGAAACACCATATATTTT.

The chain uses TRBV6-1 and TRBJ1-5, with 7 bases identical to TRBD1. Germline V CDR1 and CDR2: MNHNS, SASEGT. The CDR3 length is 15 residues. Unmatched junction bases numbered 9, after V lost 6 bases and J lost 4 bases. The CDR3: CASSFGQAGNQPQHF. CDR3 in DNA: TGTGCCAGCAGCTTCGGACAGGCGGGGAATCAGCCCCAGCATTTT.

This sequence joins TRBV6-2 or TRBV6-3 and TRBJ1-1; D is unresolved. Germline V gene sequence: CDR1 MNHEY, CDR2 SVGEGT. This CDR3 comprises 16 residues. Trimming left V 2 bases short and J 1 base short, with 14 bases between. DNA of the CDR3: TGTGCCAGCAGTTACATGTCCCGGACCCGGAACACTGAAGCTTTCTTT. Its protein product is CASSYMSRTRNTEAFF.

The chain joins TRBV28 to TRBJ1-2, with D perhaps matching TRBD1 (6 bases). The CDR3 contains 15 residues. Trimming took off 4 bases at V and 8 bases at J, with 20 bases between the two ends. From germline, CDR1 is MDHEN and CDR2 SYDVKM. CDR3 region: CASSSAQPGAGGYTF. The CDR3, as DNA: TGTGCCAGCAGTTCGGCGCAGCCAGGGGCGGGGGGCTACACCTTC.

The rearrangement uses TRBV24-1 and TRBJ2-5; TRBD1 matches at 7 bases. V shed 4 bases and J 5 bases; nucleotides not matched to a gene: 6. Germline values: CDR1 KGHDR, CDR2 SFDVKD. The CDR3 is made up of 14 amino acids. DNA for the CDR3: TGTGCCACCAGTGACCACAGGGGTGTCGAGACCCAGTACTTC. This gives the protein CATSDHRGVETQYF.

V gene TRBV21-1 combines with J gene TRBJ1-1; TRBD1, as called in the table, went unchecked against the DNA. TRBV21-1 is reported as a pseudogene. The CDR3 has 15 amino acids. Here the CDR3 DNA reads TGTGCCAGCAGCGCCCGTTACCCCGGGTACACTGAAGCTTTCTTT. Translation: CASSARYPGYTEAFF.

As for this clonotype: The conserved closing phenylalanine or tryptophan is absent in this CDR3, likely reflecting a read error. The chain couples TRBV6-5 to TRBJ1-2; D unclear. Trimming cost V 0 bases and J 2 bases, with 10 bases left between them. CDR1 is MNHEY and CDR2 is SVGAGI in the germline V gene. The CDR3 consists of 15 residues. The CDR3 sequence is CASSYSTTQNYGYTI. DNA of the CDR3: TGTGCCAGCAGTTACTCCACGACACAAAACTATGGCTACACCATC.

The chain links TRBV19 to TRBJ1-6; D remains unclear. Germline CDR1 LNHDA, CDR2 SQIVND (reference sequence). The CDR3 length is 12 residues. V lost 3 bases to trimming and J lost 7 bases, with 4 bases between them. CDR3 nucleotide sequence: TGTGCCAGTAGTATGCTGAATTCACCCCTCCACTTT. Protein: CASSMLNSPLHF.

In nucleotides, the CDR3 is TGCAGTGCTAGAGGCCAGGGCGGATCCTCAGAGACCCAGTACTTC. Encoded protein: CSARGQGGSSETQYF. This rearrangement joins TRBV20-1 to TRBJ2-5; tentative D call: TRBD1 (5 bases). V dropped 1 base and J dropped 4 bases, with 16 bases sitting between them. Germline V CDR1 and CDR2: DFQATT, SNEGSKA (reference sequence). The CDR3 covers 15 residues.

The chain employs TRBV7-9 and TRBJ2-5; the D is unclear. Germline CDR1 and CDR2: SEHNR and FQNEAQ (reference sequence). This CDR3 spans 12 amino acids. Deletions cut 5 bases from V and 5 bases from J, with 9 bases between. The CDR3 loop reads CASSLATETQYF. CDR3 in DNA: TGTGCCAGCAGCCTTGCAACCGAGACCCAGTACTTC. The variable domain in full, with the rest retrieved from reference TRBV7-9 and TRBJ2-5, is DTGVSQNPRHKITKRGQNVTFRCDPISEHNRLYWYRQTLGQGPEFLTYFQNEAQLEKSRLLSDRFSAERPKGSFSTLEIQRTEQGDSAMYLCASSLATETQYFGPGTRLLVL.

The chain links TRBV25-1 to TRBJ2-5; 9 bases are a match to TRBD2. V shed 1 base, J shed 2 bases, and the junction held 5 bases outside the gene matches. The CDR3 loop spans 16 amino acids. Germline V CDR1 and CDR2: MGHDK, SYGVNS. CDR3 bases: TGTGCCAGCAGTGAATTGGCTAGCGGGGTTCAAGAGACCCAGTACTTC. It encodes CASSELASGVQETQYF.